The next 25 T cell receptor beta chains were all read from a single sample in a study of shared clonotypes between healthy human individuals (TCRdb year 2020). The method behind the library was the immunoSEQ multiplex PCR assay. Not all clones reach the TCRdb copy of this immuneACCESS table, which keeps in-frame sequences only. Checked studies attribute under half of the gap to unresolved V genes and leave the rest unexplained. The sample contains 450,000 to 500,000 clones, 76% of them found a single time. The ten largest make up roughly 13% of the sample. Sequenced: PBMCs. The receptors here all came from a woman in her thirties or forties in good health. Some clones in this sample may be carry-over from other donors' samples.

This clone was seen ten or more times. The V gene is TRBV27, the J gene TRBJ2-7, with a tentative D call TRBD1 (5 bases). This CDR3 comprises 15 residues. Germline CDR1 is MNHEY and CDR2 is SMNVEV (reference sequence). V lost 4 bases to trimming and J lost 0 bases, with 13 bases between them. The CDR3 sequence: CASSSRTLSSYEQYF. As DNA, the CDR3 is TGTGCCAGCAGTTCTCGGACATTAAGCTCCTACGAGCAGTACTTC.

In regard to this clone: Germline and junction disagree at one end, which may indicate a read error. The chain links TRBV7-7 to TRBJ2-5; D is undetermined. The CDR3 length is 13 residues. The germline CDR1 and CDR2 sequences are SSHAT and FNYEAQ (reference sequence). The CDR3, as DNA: TGTGCTAGCAGCCCACTCCGTCAAGAGAACCAGTACTTC. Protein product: CASSPLRQENQYF.

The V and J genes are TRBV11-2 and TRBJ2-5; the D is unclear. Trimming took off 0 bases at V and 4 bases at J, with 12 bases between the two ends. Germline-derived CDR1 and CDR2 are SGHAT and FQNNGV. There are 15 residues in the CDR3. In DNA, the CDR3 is TGTGCCAGCAGCTTAGATCGAGTCGGCGGAGAGACCCAGTACTTC. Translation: CASSLDRVGGETQYF.

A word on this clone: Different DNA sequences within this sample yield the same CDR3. CDR3 sequence reads: CASSLQGTNTEAFF. DNA for the CDR3: TGCGCCAGCAGCTTGCAGGGGACGAACACTGAAGCTTTCTTT. The chain links TRBV5-1 to TRBJ1-1; D possibly corresponds to TRBD1 (6 bases). The CDR3 consists of 14 residues. Per germline, CDR1 SGHRS and CDR2 YFSETQ. The germline V and J ends were trimmed by 1 base and 1 base, with 8 bases remaining between them.

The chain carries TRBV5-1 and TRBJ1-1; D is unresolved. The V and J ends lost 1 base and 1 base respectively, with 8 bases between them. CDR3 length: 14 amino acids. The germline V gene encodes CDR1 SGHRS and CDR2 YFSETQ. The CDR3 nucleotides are TGCGCCAGCAGCTTGTTACAGAGGAACACTGAAGCTTTCTTT. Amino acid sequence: CASSLLQRNTEAFF.

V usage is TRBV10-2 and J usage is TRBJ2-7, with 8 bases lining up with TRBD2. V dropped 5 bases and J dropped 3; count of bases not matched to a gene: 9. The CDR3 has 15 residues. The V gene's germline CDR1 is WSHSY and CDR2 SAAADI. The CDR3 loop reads CASSPQGTSGYEQYF. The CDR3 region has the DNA TGCGCCAGCAGTCCTCAGGGTACTAGCGGCTACGAGCAGTACTTC.

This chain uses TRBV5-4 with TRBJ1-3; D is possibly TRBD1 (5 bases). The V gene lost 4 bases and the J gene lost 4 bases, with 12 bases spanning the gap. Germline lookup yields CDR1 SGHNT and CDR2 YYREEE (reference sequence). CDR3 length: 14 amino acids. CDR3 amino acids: CASSPSGRGNTIYF. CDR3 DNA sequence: TGTGCCAGCAGCCCCTCAGGGCGCGGAAACACCATATATTTT.

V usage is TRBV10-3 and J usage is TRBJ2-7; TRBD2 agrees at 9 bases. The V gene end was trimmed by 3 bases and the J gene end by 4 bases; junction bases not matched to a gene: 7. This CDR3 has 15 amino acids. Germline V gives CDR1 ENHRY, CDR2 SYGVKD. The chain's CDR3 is CAISDSVSGSYEQYF. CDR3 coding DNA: TGTGCCATCAGTGACTCGGTTAGCGGGAGTTACGAGCAGTACTTC.

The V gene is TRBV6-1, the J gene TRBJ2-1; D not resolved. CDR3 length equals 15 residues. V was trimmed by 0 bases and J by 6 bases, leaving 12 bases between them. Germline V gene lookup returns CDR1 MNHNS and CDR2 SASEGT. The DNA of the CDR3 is TGTGCCAGCAGTGAAGCGGGGTACCCTAGCAATGAGCAGTTCTTC. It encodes CASSEAGYPSNEQFF.

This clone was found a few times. The CDR3 nucleotides are TGTGCCAGCAGCTTGCCGGTTAACACAGATACGCAGTATTTT. As protein: CASSLPVNTDTQYF. The chain links TRBV7-2 to TRBJ2-3; no reliable D call. Trimming pared 3 bases from V and 2 bases from J, leaving 9 bases between. In germline, CDR1 is SGHTA, CDR2 FQGNSA. The CDR3 contains 14 residues. The full variable domain, its missing parts supplied by reference TRBV7-2 and TRBJ2-3, is GAGVSQSPSNKVTEKGKDVELRCDPISGHTALYWYRQSLGQGLEFLIYFQGNSAPDKSGLPSDRFSAERTGGSVSTLTIQRTQQEDSAVYLCASSLPVNTDTQYFGPGTRLTVL.

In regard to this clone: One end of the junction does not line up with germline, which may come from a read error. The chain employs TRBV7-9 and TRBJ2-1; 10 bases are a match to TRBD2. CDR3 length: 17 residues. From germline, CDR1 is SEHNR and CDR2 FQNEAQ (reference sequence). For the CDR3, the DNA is TGTGCCGGCAGCCCCAGAAGCGCTAGCGGGAGCTCCGGTGAGCAGTTCTTC. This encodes CAGSPRSASGSSGEQFF.

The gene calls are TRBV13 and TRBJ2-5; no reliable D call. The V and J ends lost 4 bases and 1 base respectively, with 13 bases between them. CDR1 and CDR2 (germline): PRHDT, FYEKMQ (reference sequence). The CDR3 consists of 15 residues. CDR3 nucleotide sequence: TGTGCCAGCAGCTCCGCCTGGCCGGGCCAAGAGACCCAGTACTTC. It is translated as CASSSAWPGQETQYF.

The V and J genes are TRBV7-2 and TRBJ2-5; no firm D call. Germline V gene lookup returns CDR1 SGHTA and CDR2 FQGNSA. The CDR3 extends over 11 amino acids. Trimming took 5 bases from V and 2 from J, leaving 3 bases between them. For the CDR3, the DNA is TGTGCCAGCAGCAAACAAGAGACCCAGTACTTC. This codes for CASSKQETQYF.

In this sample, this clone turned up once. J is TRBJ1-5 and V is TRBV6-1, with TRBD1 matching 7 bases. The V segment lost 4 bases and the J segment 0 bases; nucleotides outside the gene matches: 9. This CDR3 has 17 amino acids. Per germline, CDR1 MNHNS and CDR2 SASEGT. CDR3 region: CASSGQTGSVSNQPQHF. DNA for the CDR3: TGTGCCAGCAGTGGCCAGACAGGGTCCGTTAGCAATCAGCCCCAGCATTTT.

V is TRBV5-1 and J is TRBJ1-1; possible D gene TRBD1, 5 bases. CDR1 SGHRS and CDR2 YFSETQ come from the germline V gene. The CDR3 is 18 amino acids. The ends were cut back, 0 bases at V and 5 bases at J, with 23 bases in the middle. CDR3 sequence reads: CASSLASTAAGTRTEAFF. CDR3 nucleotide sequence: TGCGCCAGCAGCTTGGCCTCGACAGCTGCGGGAACTAGAACTGAAGCTTTCTTT.

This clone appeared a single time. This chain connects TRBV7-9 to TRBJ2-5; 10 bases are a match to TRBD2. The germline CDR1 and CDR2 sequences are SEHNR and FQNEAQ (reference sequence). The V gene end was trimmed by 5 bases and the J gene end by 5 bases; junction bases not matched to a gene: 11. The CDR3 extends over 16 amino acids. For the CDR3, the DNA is TGTGCCAGCAGCGCACTCAGCGGGAGGGCCCGTGAGACCCAGTACTTC. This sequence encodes CASSALSGRARETQYF.

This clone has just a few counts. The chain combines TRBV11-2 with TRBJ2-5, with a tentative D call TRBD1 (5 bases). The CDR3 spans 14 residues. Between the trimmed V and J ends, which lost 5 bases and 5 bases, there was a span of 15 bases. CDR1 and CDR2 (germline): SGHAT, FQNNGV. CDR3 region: CASSASRVSETQYF. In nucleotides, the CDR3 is TGTGCCAGCAGCGCTTCCAGGGTGTCGGAGACCCAGTACTTC.

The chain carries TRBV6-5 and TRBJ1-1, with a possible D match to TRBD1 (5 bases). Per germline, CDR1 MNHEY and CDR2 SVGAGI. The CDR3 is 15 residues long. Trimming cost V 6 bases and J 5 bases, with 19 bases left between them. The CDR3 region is CASSRQAGGWTEAFF. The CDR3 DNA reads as TGTGCCAGCAGCCGTCAGGCGGGGGGATGGACTGAAGCTTTCTTT.

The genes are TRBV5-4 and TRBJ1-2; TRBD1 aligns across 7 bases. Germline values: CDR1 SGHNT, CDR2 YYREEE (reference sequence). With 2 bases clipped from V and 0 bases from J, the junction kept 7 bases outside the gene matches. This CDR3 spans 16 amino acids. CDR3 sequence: CASSFGQGVANYGYTF. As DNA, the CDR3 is TGTGCCAGCAGCTTTGGGCAGGGGGTAGCTAACTATGGCTACACCTTC.

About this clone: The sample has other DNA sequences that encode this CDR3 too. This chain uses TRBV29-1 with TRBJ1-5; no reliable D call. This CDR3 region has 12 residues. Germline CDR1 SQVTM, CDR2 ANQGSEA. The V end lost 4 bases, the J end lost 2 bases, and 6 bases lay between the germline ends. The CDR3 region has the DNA TGCAGCGTTGCAGACGGCAATCAGCCCCAGCATTTT. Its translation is CSVADGNQPQHF.

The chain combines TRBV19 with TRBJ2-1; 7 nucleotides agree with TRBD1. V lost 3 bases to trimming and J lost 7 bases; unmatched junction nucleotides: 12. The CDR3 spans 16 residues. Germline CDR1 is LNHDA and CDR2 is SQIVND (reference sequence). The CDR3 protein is CASSILAQGTENEQFF. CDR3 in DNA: TGTGCCAGTAGTATCCTTGCACAGGGGACCGAGAATGAGCAGTTCTTC.

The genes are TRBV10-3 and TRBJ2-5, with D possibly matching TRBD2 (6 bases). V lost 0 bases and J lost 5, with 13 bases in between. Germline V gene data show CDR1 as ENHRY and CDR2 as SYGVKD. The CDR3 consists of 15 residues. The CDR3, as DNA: TGTGCCATCAGTGAGTCCCTCAGTGCGGGGGAGACCCAGTACTTC. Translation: CAISESLSAGETQYF.

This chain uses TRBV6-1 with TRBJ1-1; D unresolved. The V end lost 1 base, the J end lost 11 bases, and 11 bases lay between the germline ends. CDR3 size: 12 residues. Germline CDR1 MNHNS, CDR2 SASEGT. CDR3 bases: TGTGCCAGCAGTGAAGGATACGATAGCGCTTTCTTT. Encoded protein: CASSEGYDSAFF.

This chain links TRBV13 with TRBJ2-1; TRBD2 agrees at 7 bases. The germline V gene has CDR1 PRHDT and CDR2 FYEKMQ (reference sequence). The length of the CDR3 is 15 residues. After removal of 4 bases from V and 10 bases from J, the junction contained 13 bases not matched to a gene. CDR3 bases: TGTGCCAGCAGCTCAGGAGCGGGAAGGTTGGACGAGCAGTTCTTC. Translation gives CASSSGAGRLDEQFF.

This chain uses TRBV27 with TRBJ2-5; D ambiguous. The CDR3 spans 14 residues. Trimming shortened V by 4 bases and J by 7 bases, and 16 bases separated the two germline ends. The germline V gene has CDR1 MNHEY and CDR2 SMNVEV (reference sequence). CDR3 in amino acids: CASSSRPQMRTQYF. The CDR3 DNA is TGTGCCAGCAGTTCTCGGCCCCAGATGCGGACCCAGTACTTC.